The sequence of this T cell receptor beta chain was determined in a study of shared T cell receptors in the human thymus. This CDR3 has 19 amino acids. Unmatched junction bases numbered 19, after V lost 4 bases and J lost 2 bases. Per the germline V gene, CDR1 is LNHDA and CDR2 is SQIVND (reference sequence). Profiling relied on immunoSEQ multiplex PCR, and the TCRdb table lists in-frame clones only, not all of them. The sample has approximately 580,000 clones; 70% to 80% are singletons. Another study also made use of these data, one on human thymus T cells. That work adds: Those donating were healthy Finnish infants in corrective surgery for congenital heart defects. Thymic resections from corrective heart surgery supplied the tissue. Thymic TCR repertoires of unrelated people reportedly overlapped highly.

The rearrangement joins TRBV19 to TRBJ2-7, with 8 nucleotides matching TRBD2. The TCR originated in a boy younger than two with a congenital heart defect. The specimen sequenced was thymocytes. This CDR3 reads CASSTRAREVVAGTYEQYF. DNA for the CDR3: TGTGCCAGTAGTACCCGGGCCAGAGAGGTGGTAGCGGGAACCTACGAGCAGTACTTC.